A selection of T cell receptor beta chains follows, all from one sample in a study of blood T cell repertoires in COVID-19. The protocol was immunoSEQ multiplex PCR, while the TCRdb copy is restricted to in-frame clones and leaves out a portion. Among about 220,000 clones, roughly 89% were seen once, and the ten largest hold over 3%. Sequencing was performed on PBMCs or T cells enriched from blood (not recorded which). The receptors come from a woman between 40 and 55 years old with acute COVID-19. CDR3s include the opening cysteine and the closing phenylalanine or tryptophan. Each record gives: V gene, J gene, clone size, D gene, CDR3 protein, CDR3 DNA. The D gene is left open where the match is weak. A clone size is listed for some rows: how often the clone was seen (once, few, many), or a class if it is expanded.

v_call: TRBV5-1; j_call: TRBJ1-1; clone_size: NA; d_call: TRBD1; cdr3_aa: CASSLTSGQGGTEAFF; cdr3_nt: TGCGCCAGCAGCTTAACCTCCGGACAGGGCGGCACTGAAGCTTTCTTT
v_call: TRBV6-5; j_call: TRBJ2-1; clone_size: once; d_call: TRBD1; cdr3_aa: CASMGQGSLWQFF; cdr3_nt: TGTGCCAGCATGGGACAGGGGTCTCTTTGGCAGTTCTTC
v_call: TRBV9; j_call: TRBJ2-1; clone_size: NA; d_call: NA; cdr3_aa: CASSVASGNEQFF; cdr3_nt: TGTGCCAGCAGCGTAGCCTCGGGGAATGAGCAGTTCTTC
v_call: TRBV4-1; j_call: TRBJ1-5; clone_size: NA; d_call: NA; cdr3_aa: CASSQDRGQGADQPQHF; cdr3_nt: TGCGCCAGCAGCCAAGATCGAGGTCAGGGTGCCGATCAGCCCCAGCATTTT
v_call: TRBV7-3; j_call: TRBJ2-1; clone_size: NA; d_call: NA; cdr3_aa: CASSLGQVNEQFF; cdr3_nt: TGTGCCAGCAGCTTAGGGCAGGTAAATGAGCAGTTCTTC
v_call: TRBV7-8; j_call: TRBJ1-1; clone_size: NA; d_call: NA; cdr3_aa: CASSFSSWGRAGLNTEAFF; cdr3_nt: TGTGCCAGCAGCTTTTCATCATGGGGGAGGGCTGGATTGAACACTGAAGCTTTCTTT
v_call: TRBV2; j_call: TRBJ2-1; clone_size: NA; d_call: NA; cdr3_aa: CASSRVSYNEQFF; cdr3_nt: TGTGCCAGCAGCAGGGTATCCTACAATGAGCAGTTCTTC
v_call: TRBV4-2; j_call: TRBJ1-5; clone_size: NA; d_call: NA; cdr3_aa: CASSQDDAGLWPQHF; cdr3_nt: TGTGCCAGCAGCCAAGATGATGCAGGCCTATGGCCCCAGCATTTT
v_call: TRBV2; j_call: TRBJ2-1; clone_size: NA; d_call: TRBD2; cdr3_aa: CASQEGGTSGGPGDNEQFF; cdr3_nt: TGTGCCAGCCAAGAGGGTGGGACTAGCGGGGGCCCAGGGGACAATGAGCAGTTCTTC
v_call: TRBV7-9; j_call: TRBJ1-2; clone_size: NA; d_call: NA; cdr3_aa: CASSLPGPYGYTF; cdr3_nt: TGTGCCAGCAGCCTACCAGGGCCCTATGGCTACACCTTC
v_call: TRBV12-5; j_call: TRBJ1-5; clone_size: NA; d_call: NA; cdr3_aa: CASGLPYQPQHF; cdr3_nt: TGTGCTAGTGGTTTGCCCTATCAGCCCCAGCATTTT
v_call: TRBV14; j_call: TRBJ1-3; clone_size: NA; d_call: NA; cdr3_aa: CASSPEVSGNTIYF; cdr3_nt: TGTGCCAGCAGCCCCGAGGTCTCTGGAAACACCATATATTTT
v_call: TRBV5-4; j_call: TRBJ2-1; clone_size: NA; d_call: TRBD2; cdr3_aa: CASSPRMFSGGANEQFF; cdr3_nt: TGTGCCAGCAGCCCGAGAATGTTCAGCGGGGGGGCCAATGAGCAGTTCTTC
v_call: TRBV5-8; j_call: TRBJ1-1; clone_size: NA; d_call: NA; cdr3_aa: CASTFNQVDTEAFF; cdr3_nt: TGTGCCAGCACCTTCAATCAGGTGGACACTGAAGCTTTCTTT
v_call: TRBV5-1; j_call: TRBJ1-1; clone_size: NA; d_call: TRBD1; cdr3_aa: CASSTSTLDRANTEAFF; cdr3_nt: TGCGCCAGCAGCACCAGCACCCTTGACAGGGCTAACACTGAAGCTTTCTTT
v_call: TRBV2; j_call: TRBJ1-2; clone_size: once; d_call: TRBD1; cdr3_aa: CASRPTGGATDYTF; cdr3_nt: TGTGCCAGCAGACCTACAGGGGGCGCGACGGACTACACCTTC
v_call: TRBV6-6; j_call: TRBJ2-3; clone_size: NA; d_call: NA; cdr3_aa: CASSYKGLDTQYF; cdr3_nt: TGTGCCAGCAGTTACAAGGGACTAGATACGCAGTATTTT
v_call: TRBV10-2; j_call: TRBJ1-2; clone_size: few; d_call: TRBD1; cdr3_aa: CASRPYRGRGGYTF; cdr3_nt: TGCGCCAGCAGACCATACAGGGGGCGAGGCGGCTACACCTTC
v_call: TRBV7-9; j_call: TRBJ2-3; clone_size: NA; d_call: NA; cdr3_aa: CASSLAQKNTPLQDTQYF; cdr3_nt: TGTGCCAGCAGCTTAGCCCAGAAGAACACGCCGTTACAAGATACGCAGTATTTT
v_call: TRBV7-2; j_call: TRBJ1-4; clone_size: NA; d_call: NA; cdr3_aa: CASSPPIRGGEKLFF; cdr3_nt: TGTGCCAGCAGCCCGCCCATCCGGGGAGGAGAAAAACTGTTTTTT
v_call: TRBV4-2; j_call: TRBJ1-5; clone_size: NA; d_call: NA; cdr3_aa: CASSQGGGYQPQHF; cdr3_nt: TGTGCCAGCAGCCAAGGTGGAGGTTACCAGCCCCAGCATTTT
v_call: TRBV7-2; j_call: TRBJ1-2; clone_size: NA; d_call: NA; cdr3_aa: CASSLAGQGGYTF; cdr3_nt: TGTGCCAGCAGCTTAGCAGGGCAGGGTGGCTACACCTTC
v_call: TRBV4-3; j_call: TRBJ2-7; clone_size: NA; d_call: TRBD1; cdr3_aa: CASSSGTGFEQYF; cdr3_nt: TGCGCCAGCAGCTCCGGGACAGGGTTCGAGCAGTACTTC
v_call: TRBV7-7; j_call: TRBJ2-7; clone_size: NA; d_call: NA; cdr3_aa: CASSFDSGDSYEQYF; cdr3_nt: TGTGCTAGCAGCTTTGATTCGGGGGACTCCTACGAGCAGTACTTC
v_call: TRBV7-9; j_call: TRBJ1-2; clone_size: NA; d_call: TRBD1; cdr3_aa: CASSLGSGTGGYGYTF; cdr3_nt: TGTGCCAGCAGCTTAGGGTCCGGGACAGGGGGTTATGGCTACACCTTC
v_call: TRBV11-2; j_call: TRBJ2-7; clone_size: NA; d_call: TRBD1; cdr3_aa: CASSVGTGGIYEQYF; cdr3_nt: TGTGCCAGCAGCGTAGGGACAGGGGGAATCTACGAGCAGTACTTC
v_call: TRBV19; j_call: TRBJ1-5; clone_size: NA; d_call: NA; cdr3_aa: CASTSRGSVSNQPQHF; cdr3_nt: TGTGCCAGCACGTCTAGGGGCTCGGTTAGCAATCAGCCCCAGCATTTT
v_call: TRBV28; j_call: TRBJ2-4; clone_size: once; d_call: NA; cdr3_aa: CASSSRALGAKNIQYF; cdr3_nt: TGTGCCAGCAGTTCGAGGGCGCTTGGGGCCAAAAACATTCAGTACTTC
v_call: TRBV3-1/TRBV3-2; j_call: TRBJ2-3; clone_size: NA; d_call: NA; cdr3_aa: CASSPPGTQALHTQYF; cdr3_nt: TGTGCCAGCAGCCCCCCCGGGACTCAGGCCTTGCATACGCAGTATTTT
v_call: TRBV4-1; j_call: TRBJ2-3; clone_size: NA; d_call: TRBD2; cdr3_aa: CASSQGASGGLTDTQYF; cdr3_nt: TGCGCCAGCAGCCAAGGGGCTAGCGGGGGCCTCACAGATACGCAGTATTTT
v_call: TRBV10-1; j_call: TRBJ1-1; clone_size: NA; d_call: NA; cdr3_aa: CASSESVAESTEAFF; cdr3_nt: TGCGCCAGCAGTGAGTCGGTAGCGGAGAGCACTGAAGCTTTCTTT
v_call: TRBV4-1; j_call: TRBJ1-2; clone_size: NA; d_call: TRBD1; cdr3_aa: CASSQGGQGNYGYTF; cdr3_nt: TGCGCCAGCAGCCAAGGGGGACAGGGCAACTATGGCTACACCTTC
v_call: TRBV15; j_call: TRBJ2-5; clone_size: NA; d_call: NA; cdr3_aa: CATSRPGAGGQETQYF; cdr3_nt: TGTGCCACCAGCAGACCGGGGGCAGGGGGACAAGAGACCCAGTACTTC
v_call: TRBV7-2; j_call: TRBJ1-2; clone_size: NA; d_call: TRBD1; cdr3_aa: CASSPATGGAQGYTF; cdr3_nt: TGTGCCAGCAGCCCGGCGACAGGGGGCGCGCAGGGCTACACCTTC
v_call: TRBV9; j_call: TRBJ1-1; clone_size: NA; d_call: TRBD1; cdr3_aa: CASSASGGNTEAFF; cdr3_nt: TGTGCCAGCAGCGCATCAGGGGGGAACACTGAAGCTTTCTTT
v_call: TRBV15; j_call: TRBJ1-2; clone_size: NA; d_call: TRBD1; cdr3_aa: CATSSLSDRGGYTF; cdr3_nt: TGTGCCACCAGCAGCCTATCGGACAGGGGCGGCTACACCTTC
v_call: TRBV18; j_call: TRBJ1-1; clone_size: few; d_call: NA; cdr3_aa: CASSPAPASEAFF; cdr3_nt: TGTGCCAGCTCACCCGCTCCCGCGTCTGAAGCTTTCTTT
v_call: TRBV13; j_call: TRBJ2-1; clone_size: NA; d_call: TRBD1; cdr3_aa: CASSIRKRTGTENEQFF; cdr3_nt: TGTGCCAGCAGCATACGGAAACGGACAGGGACGGAAAATGAGCAGTTCTTC
v_call: TRBV14; j_call: TRBJ1-5; clone_size: once; d_call: NA; cdr3_aa: CASSQASGRDQHF; cdr3_nt: TGTGCCAGCAGCCAAGCATCGGGCAGGGACCAGCATTTT
v_call: TRBV6-5; j_call: TRBJ1-2; clone_size: NA; d_call: TRBD1; cdr3_aa: CASSYSGTGARGYTF; cdr3_nt: TGTGCCAGCAGTTACTCAGGGACAGGGGCGAGGGGCTACACCTTC
v_call: TRBV5-1; j_call: TRBJ2-2; clone_size: NA; d_call: NA; cdr3_aa: CASRQPGTRNSGELFF; cdr3_nt: TGCGCCAGCAGACAACCCGGGACAAGAAACTCCGGGGAGCTGTTTTTT
v_call: TRBV19; j_call: TRBJ1-1; clone_size: NA; d_call: NA; cdr3_aa: CASRYRANTEAFF; cdr3_nt: TGTGCCAGTAGGTACAGGGCGAACACTGAAGCTTTCTTT
v_call: TRBV10-3; j_call: TRBJ1-2; clone_size: NA; d_call: NA; cdr3_aa: CAISESSNYGYTF; cdr3_nt: TGTGCCATCAGTGAGTCGAGTAACTATGGCTACACCTTC
v_call: TRBV5-1; j_call: TRBJ1-3; clone_size: NA; d_call: TRBD1; cdr3_aa: CASSWDRGTSGNTIYF; cdr3_nt: TGCGCCAGCAGCTGGGACAGGGGGACCTCTGGAAACACCATATATTTT
v_call: TRBV9; j_call: TRBJ2-5; clone_size: NA; d_call: NA; cdr3_aa: CASSVVSSVETQYF; cdr3_nt: TGTGCCAGCAGCGTAGTGTCTAGCGTAGAGACCCAGTACTTC
v_call: TRBV19; j_call: TRBJ1-5; clone_size: many; d_call: NA; cdr3_aa: CASKIQGNGNQPQHF; cdr3_nt: TGTGCCAGTAAGATCCAGGGGAATGGCAATCAGCCCCAGCATTTT
v_call: TRBV9; j_call: TRBJ2-6; clone_size: NA; d_call: TRBD1; cdr3_aa: CASSAPRHRDREELGANVLTF; cdr3_nt: TGTGCCAGCAGTGCTCCTCGCCACAGGGACAGGGAGGAACTTGGGGCCAACGTCCTGACTTTC
v_call: TRBV5-1; j_call: TRBJ2-5; clone_size: NA; d_call: NA; cdr3_aa: CASSLVYQETQYF; cdr3_nt: TGCGCCAGCAGCTTGGTCTACCAAGAGACCCAGTACTTC
v_call: TRBV27; j_call: TRBJ1-1; clone_size: few; d_call: NA; cdr3_aa: CASSFRGQNTEAFF; cdr3_nt: TGTGCCAGCAGTTTCCGGGGACAGAACACTGAAGCTTTCTTT
v_call: TRBV7-6; j_call: TRBJ1-4; clone_size: NA; d_call: TRBD1; cdr3_aa: CASSLTPGQSYEKLFF; cdr3_nt: TGTGCCAGCAGCCTCACGCCGGGACAGTCCTATGAAAAACTGTTTTTT
v_call: TRBV9; j_call: TRBJ2-3; clone_size: NA; d_call: TRBD2; cdr3_aa: CASSHNLAGGSTDTQYF; cdr3_nt: TGTGCCAGCAGCCACAATCTAGCGGGGGGCTCAACAGATACGCAGTATTTT
v_call: TRBV9; j_call: TRBJ1-6; clone_size: NA; d_call: NA; cdr3_aa: CASSVGSQGGANSPLHF; cdr3_nt: TGTGCCAGCAGCGTAGGATCCCAGGGTGGGGCTAATTCACCCCTCCACTTT
v_call: TRBV7-2; j_call: TRBJ1-4; clone_size: NA; d_call: NA; cdr3_aa: CASSLTGSGRTNEKLFF; cdr3_nt: TGTGCCAGCAGCTTAACGGGTTCCGGCCGAACTAATGAAAAACTGTTTTTT